Sequencing of this T cell receptor (beta chain) was carried out in a study of blood T cell repertoires in COVID-19. The wider study: T cells, B-cell-depleted T cells, or PBMCs supplied cDNA or gDNA.

Clones were read by immunoSEQ multiplex PCR, and TCRdb kept only the in-frame ones, dropping some. The sample holds roughly 300,000 clones, around 86% seen once. CDR3 length: 15 amino acids. The germline V gene encodes CDR1 SEHNR and CDR2 FQNEAQ (reference sequence). The V gene end was trimmed by 1 base and the J gene end by 2 bases; junction bases not matched to a gene: 2. The sequenced material came from PBMCs or T cells enriched from blood (not recorded which). The rearrangement uses TRBV7-9 and TRBJ2-5; 9 bases agree with TRBD1. The receptor comes from a woman aged 40-49 years with acute COVID-19. In DNA form, the CDR3 reads TGTGCCAGCAGCTTAGGGGACAGGGAACAAGAGACCCAGTACTTC. Amino acid sequence: CASSLGDREQETQYF.